These 21 T cell receptor beta chains were all obtained from the same sample, sequenced in a study of blood T cell repertoires in COVID-19. Assay: immunoSEQ multiplex PCR; the TCRdb copy retains only in-frame clones and omits some. The table includes 150,000 to 180,000 clones, 70% to 90% detected once. Sequenced input: peripheral blood. These receptors were taken from a woman aged 60 to 75 with COVID-19, enrolled during active disease.

CDR3 region: CASSYTDYEQYV. As DNA, the CDR3 is TGTGCCAGCAGTTATACTGATTACGAGCAGTACGTC. This chain links TRBV6-2 or TRBV6-3 with TRBJ2-7; D call uncertain. The V end was cut by 3 bases, the J end by 4 bases, with 7 bases between. Germline CDR1 is MNHEY and CDR2 is SVGEGT. The CDR3 consists of 12 residues.

This CDR3 reads CAYRRGGTQPQHF. The DNA of the CDR3 is TGTGCCTACCGGCGGGGGGGTACTCAGCCCCAGCATTTT. This chain uses TRBV30 with TRBJ1-5, with a weak D call TRBD1 (5 bases). Germline-derived CDR1 and CDR2 are GTSNPN and SVGIG (reference sequence). This CDR3 region has 13 residues. Trimming pared 7 bases from V and 6 bases from J, leaving 16 bases between.

This chain uses TRBV5-8 with TRBJ2-5; 7 bases line up with TRBD1. Germline V gives CDR1 SGHTS, CDR2 YDEGEE. This CDR3 contains 15 residues. Germline trimming cut 0 bases from V and 5 bases from J; bases unmatched to any gene: 7. The CDR3 DNA follows: TGTGCCAGCAGCTTGGTAGGGGGCGCCGGGGAGACCCAGTACTTC. Translation: CASSLVGGAGETQYF.

This clone showed up just once. V usage is TRBV5-1 and J usage is TRBJ2-2; 8 bases map to TRBD1. Germline CDR1 reads SGHRS; CDR2 reads YFSETQ. This CDR3 comprises 15 residues. V was clipped by 0 bases and J by 6 bases; unmatched bases: 4. The CDR3: CASSLAATGAGELFF. Here the CDR3 DNA reads TGCGCCAGCAGCTTGGCCGCGACAGGGGCCGGGGAGCTGTTTTTT.

V and J are TRBV6-2 or TRBV6-3 and TRBJ2-3; 14 bases fit TRBD2. Germline-derived CDR1 and CDR2 are MNHEY and SVGEGT. V trimming: 4 bases; J trimming: 12 bases; junction bases outside the gene matches: 6. This CDR3 has 14 residues. CDR3 coding DNA: TGTGCCAGCAGTTCGACTAGCGGGGGGGCTCAACAGTATTTT. Translated: CASSSTSGGAQQYF.

V is TRBV7-6 and J is TRBJ2-1, with D perhaps TRBD2 (5 bases). Germline V gives CDR1 SGHVS, CDR2 FNYEAQ. The CDR3 runs to 15 residues. The V gene lost 5 bases and the J gene lost 6 bases, with 17 bases spanning the gap. DNA of the CDR3: TGTGCCAGCAGCATCGGGGTTCCCAAACGCAATGAGCAGTTCTTC. Its translation is CASSIGVPKRNEQFF.

This clone was observed once. The chain couples TRBV7-3 to TRBJ1-6; no clear D gene. This CDR3 has 14 amino acids. Germline V gene data show CDR1 as SGHTA and CDR2 as FQGTGA. Deletions cut 5 bases from V and 6 bases from J, with 11 bases between. The CDR3 DNA reads TGTGCCAGCAGCGACCCAGGAATTAATTCACCCCTCCACTTT. Residues: CASSDPGINSPLHF.

The table lists this clone with a count of one. The chain links TRBV5-6 to TRBJ2-2; 9 bases line up with TRBD1. Germline V lookup: CDR1 SGHDT, CDR2 YYEEEE. CDR3 length: 17 residues. Germline trimming cut 1 base from V and 7 bases from J; bases unmatched to any gene: 11. The CDR3 nucleotides read TGTGCCAGCAGCTTGAAGGGACAGGGAGTAGGAGGCGGGGAGCTGTTTTTT. This sequence encodes CASSLKGQGVGGGELFF.

The chain couples TRBV6-5 to TRBJ2-1, with TRBD2 matching over 11 bases. The CDR3 contains 15 residues. Germline V gene lookup returns CDR1 MNHEY and CDR2 SVGAGI. V was pared by 5 bases and J by 3 bases, with 3 bases of the junction left unmatched. CDR3 in amino acids: CASSRSGGGYNEQFF. The CDR3 coding sequence is TGTGCCAGCAGTCGTAGCGGGGGGGGCTACAATGAGCAGTTCTTC.

The rearrangement joins TRBV27 to TRBJ1-2; maybe TRBD1 (6 bases). Germline values: CDR1 MNHEY, CDR2 SMNVEV (reference sequence). V lost 4 bases to trimming and J lost 3 bases, with 9 bases between them. The CDR3 totals 13 residues. The CDR3 here is CASSSRTDYGYTF. The CDR3 DNA reads TGTGCCAGCAGTTCACGGACAGACTATGGCTACACCTTC.

V is TRBV19 and J is TRBJ1-2; a weak D match, TRBD1 (6 bases). CDR3 size: 13 residues. Germline CDR1 and CDR2: LNHDA and SQIVND (reference sequence). Trimming took 2 bases from V and 6 from J, leaving 10 bases between them. CDR3 DNA: TGTGCCAGTAGTATATTGGGGGCTAATGGCTACACCTTC. This codes for CASSILGANGYTF.

The V and J genes are TRBV5-4 and TRBJ2-2; possibly TRBD1 for D (6 bases). This CDR3 is 15 amino acids long. V dropped 5 bases and J dropped 2 bases, with 13 bases sitting between them. In germline, CDR1 is SGHNT, CDR2 YYREEE (reference sequence). The CDR3 nucleotides read TGTGCCAGCAGAGGACAGCAATCCAACACCGGGGAGCTGTTTTTT. It codes for CASRGQQSNTGELFF.

The J gene is TRBJ2-5, the V gene TRBV10-3; the match to TRBD2 covers 12 bases. The trim removed 0 bases at V and 4 bases at J, leaving 6 bases unmatched. The CDR3 is 17 amino acids. Per the germline V gene, CDR1 is ENHRY and CDR2 is SYGVKD. The CDR3: CAISESGLAGSGETQYF. The DNA of the CDR3 is TGTGCCATCAGTGAGTCAGGACTAGCGGGATCGGGAGAGACCCAGTACTTC.

The CDR3, as DNA: TGTGCCAGCAAAAAGCGGTTCGTCAGCTCCTACGAGCAGTACTTC. The encoded protein is CASKKRFVSSYEQYF. The chain is built from TRBV5-6 and TRBJ2-7, with D maybe TRBD2 (5 bases). With 6 bases removed from V and 0 bases from J, the gap between germline ends came to 16 bases. The CDR3 is 15 residues long. Germline-derived CDR1 and CDR2 are SGHDT and YYEEEE.

The chain links TRBV6-5 to TRBJ1-1; 9 bases are a match to TRBD1. There are 15 residues in the CDR3. The germline V gene has CDR1 MNHEY and CDR2 SVGAGI. J lost 1 base, V lost 5 bases, and 5 bases had no gene match. For the CDR3, the DNA is TGTGCCAGCAGTCTAGGGACAGGGTCGAACACTGAAGCTTTCTTT. Its protein is CASSLGTGSNTEAFF.

The rearrangement links TRBV7-9 to TRBJ2-7; D is unresolved. Germline CDR1 is SEHNR and CDR2 is FQNEAQ (reference sequence). This CDR3 has 12 residues. The V end lost 1 base, the J end lost 5 bases, and 6 bases lay between the germline ends. The CDR3 region has the DNA TGTGCCAGCAGCTTAGGAGCCGACGAGCAGTACTTC. This sequence encodes CASSLGADEQYF. Full variable domain (missing parts from reference TRBV7-9 and TRBJ2-7): DTGVSQNPRHKITKRGQNVTFRCDPISEHNRLYWYRQTLGQGPEFLTYFQNEAQLEKSRLLSDRFSAERPKGSFSTLEIQRTEQGDSAMYLCASSLGADEQYFGPGTRLTVT.

This clone was seen only once. The chain uses TRBV28 and TRBJ1-3; 9 bases match TRBD1. The CDR3 extends over 15 amino acids. Germline V gives CDR1 MDHEN, CDR2 SYDVKM. The V and J ends lost 5 bases and 2 bases, in that order; junction bases with no gene match: 4. The CDR3 DNA sequence: TGTGCCAGCAGTCCCGGGACAGGGACTGGAAACACCATATATTTT. Protein: CASSPGTGTGNTIYF.

The rearrangement uses TRBV11-2 and TRBJ1-3; TRBD1 aligns across 7 bases. Germline CDR1 SGHAT, CDR2 FQNNGV. Losses at the gene ends were 2 bases for V and 4 bases for J; bases not matched to a gene: 8. The CDR3 length is 16 residues. CDR3 amino acids: CASSLRDSGGGNTIYF. The CDR3, as DNA: TGTGCCAGCAGCTTACGGGACAGCGGAGGAGGAAACACCATATATTTT. Together with reference TRBV11-2 and TRBJ1-3, the CDR3 gives the full variable domain: EAGVAQSPRYKIIEKRQSVAFWCNPISGHATLYWYQQILGQGPKLLIQFQNNGVVDDSQLPKDRFSAERLKGVDSTLKIQPAKLEDSAVYLCASSLRDSGGGNTIYFGEGSWLTVV.

V and J are TRBV5-1 and TRBJ2-5; 8 bases align to TRBD1. The CDR3 has 16 amino acids. Germline V CDR1 and CDR2: SGHRS, YFSETQ. V was clipped by 0 bases and J by 4 bases; unmatched bases: 8. CDR3 nucleotides: TGCGCCAGCAGCTTGGATGGACAGGGAAAGGGAGAGACCCAGTACTTC. This encodes CASSLDGQGKGETQYF.

The chain links TRBV18 to TRBJ1-2; possible D gene TRBD1, 5 bases. CDR3 length: 15 residues. Trimming removed 0 bases from V and 4 bases from J, with 12 bases in between. Germline loops: CDR1 KGHSH, CDR2 LQKENI. CDR3: CASSPPGGSVYGYTF. CDR3 in DNA: TGTGCCAGCTCACCACCGGGGGGATCGGTCTATGGCTACACCTTC.

The chain is built from TRBV18 and TRBJ1-1; D possibly corresponds to TRBD1 (5 bases). The V gene lost 4 bases and the J gene lost 6 bases, with 12 bases spanning the gap. Per germline, CDR1 KGHSH and CDR2 LQKENI. CDR3 size: 13 residues. CDR3 bases: TGTGCCAGCTCACGATCGGGGGTAGCTGAAGCTTTCTTT. Translation: CASSRSGVAEAFF.